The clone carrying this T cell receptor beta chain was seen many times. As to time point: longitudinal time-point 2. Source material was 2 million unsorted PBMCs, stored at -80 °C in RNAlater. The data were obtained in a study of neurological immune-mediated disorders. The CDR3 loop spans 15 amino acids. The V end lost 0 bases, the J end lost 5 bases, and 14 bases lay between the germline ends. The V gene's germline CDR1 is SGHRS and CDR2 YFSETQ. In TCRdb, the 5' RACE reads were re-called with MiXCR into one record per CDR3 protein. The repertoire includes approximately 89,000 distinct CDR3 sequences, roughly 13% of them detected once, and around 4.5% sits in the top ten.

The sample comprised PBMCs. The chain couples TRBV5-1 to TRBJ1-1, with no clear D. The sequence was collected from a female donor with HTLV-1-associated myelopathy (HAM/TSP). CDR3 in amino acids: CASSLVAASGTEAFF. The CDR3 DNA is TGCGCCAGCAGCTTGGTCGCCGCATCGGGGACTGAAGCTTTCTTT.